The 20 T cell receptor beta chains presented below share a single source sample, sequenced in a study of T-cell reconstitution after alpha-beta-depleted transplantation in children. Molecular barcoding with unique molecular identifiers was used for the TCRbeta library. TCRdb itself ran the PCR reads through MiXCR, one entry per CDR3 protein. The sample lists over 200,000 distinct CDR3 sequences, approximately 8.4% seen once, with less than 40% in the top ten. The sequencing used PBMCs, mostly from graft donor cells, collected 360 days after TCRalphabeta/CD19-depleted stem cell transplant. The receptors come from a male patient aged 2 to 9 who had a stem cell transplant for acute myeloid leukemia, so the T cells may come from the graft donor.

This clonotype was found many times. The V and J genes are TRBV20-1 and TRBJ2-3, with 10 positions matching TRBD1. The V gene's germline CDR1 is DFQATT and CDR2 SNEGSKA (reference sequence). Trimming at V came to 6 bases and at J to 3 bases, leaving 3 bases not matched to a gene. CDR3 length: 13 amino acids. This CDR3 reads CSARQGATDTQYF. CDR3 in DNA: TGCAGTGCACGACAGGGGGCTACAGATACGCAGTATTTT.

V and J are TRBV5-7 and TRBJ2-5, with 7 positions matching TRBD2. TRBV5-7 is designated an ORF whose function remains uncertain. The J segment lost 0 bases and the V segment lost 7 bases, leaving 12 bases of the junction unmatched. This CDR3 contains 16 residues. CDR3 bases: TGTGCCAGCGGCCCCGGGCCTAGCGGACACCAAGAGACCCAGTACTTC. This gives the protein CASGPGPSGHQETQYF.

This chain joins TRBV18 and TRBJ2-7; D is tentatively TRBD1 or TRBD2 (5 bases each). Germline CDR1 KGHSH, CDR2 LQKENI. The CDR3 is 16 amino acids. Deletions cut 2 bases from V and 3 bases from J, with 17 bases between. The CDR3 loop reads CASSPASWDGIYEQYF. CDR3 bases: TGTGCCAGCTCACCAGCATCATGGGACGGAATCTACGAGCAGTACTTC.

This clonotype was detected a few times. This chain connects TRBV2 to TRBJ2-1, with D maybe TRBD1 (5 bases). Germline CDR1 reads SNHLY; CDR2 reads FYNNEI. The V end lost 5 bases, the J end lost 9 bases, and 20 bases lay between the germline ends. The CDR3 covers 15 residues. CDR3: CASSYDRAPVGEQFF. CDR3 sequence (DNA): TGTGCCAGCAGTTACGACAGAGCCCCGGTTGGTGAGCAGTTCTTC.

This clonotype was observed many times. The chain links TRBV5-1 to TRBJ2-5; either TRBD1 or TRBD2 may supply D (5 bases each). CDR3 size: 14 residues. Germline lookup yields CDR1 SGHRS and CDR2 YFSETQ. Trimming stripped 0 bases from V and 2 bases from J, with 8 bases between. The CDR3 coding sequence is TGCGCCAGCAGCTTGGGAGGGGATCAAGAGACCCAGTACTTC. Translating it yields CASSLGGDQETQYF.

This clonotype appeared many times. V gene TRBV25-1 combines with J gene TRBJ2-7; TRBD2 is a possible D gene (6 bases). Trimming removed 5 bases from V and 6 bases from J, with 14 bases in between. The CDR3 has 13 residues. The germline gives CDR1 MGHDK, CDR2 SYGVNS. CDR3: CASSPRESGEQYF. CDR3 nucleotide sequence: TGTGCCAGCAGTCCCCGGGAGAGTGGCGAGCAGTACTTC.

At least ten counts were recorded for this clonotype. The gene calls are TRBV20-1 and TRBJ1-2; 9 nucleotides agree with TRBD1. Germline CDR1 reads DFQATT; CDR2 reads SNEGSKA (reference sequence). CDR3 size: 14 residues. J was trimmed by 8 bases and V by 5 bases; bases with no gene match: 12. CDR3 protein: CSAWSRDREEGYTF. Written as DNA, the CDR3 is TGCAGTGCTTGGTCCCGGGACAGGGAAGAGGGCTACACCTTC.

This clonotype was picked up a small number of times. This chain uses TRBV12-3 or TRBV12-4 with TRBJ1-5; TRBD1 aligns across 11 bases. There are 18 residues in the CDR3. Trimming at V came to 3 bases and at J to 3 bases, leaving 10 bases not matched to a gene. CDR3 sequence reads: CASSFGQGALSINQPQHF. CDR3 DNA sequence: TGTGCCAGCAGTTTTGGACAGGGGGCGTTGAGTATCAATCAGCCCCAGCATTTT.

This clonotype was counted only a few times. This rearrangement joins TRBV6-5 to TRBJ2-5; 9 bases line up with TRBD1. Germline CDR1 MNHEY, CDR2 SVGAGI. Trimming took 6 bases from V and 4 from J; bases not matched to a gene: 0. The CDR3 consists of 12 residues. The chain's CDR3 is CASRDRGETQYF. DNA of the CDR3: TGTGCCAGCAGGGACAGGGGAGAGACCCAGTACTTC.

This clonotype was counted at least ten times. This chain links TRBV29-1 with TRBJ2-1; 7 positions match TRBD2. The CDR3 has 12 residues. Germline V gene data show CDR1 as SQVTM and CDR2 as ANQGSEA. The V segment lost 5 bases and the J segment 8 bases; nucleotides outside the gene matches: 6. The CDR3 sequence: CSVSGRAHEQFF. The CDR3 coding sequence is TGCAGCGTTTCGGGGAGGGCACATGAGCAGTTCTTC.

The CDR3 spells CSARDSRDPPYNEQFF. The CDR3, as DNA: TGCAGTGCTAGAGATTCCCGGGACCCGCCTTACAATGAGCAGTTCTTC. This rearrangement joins TRBV20-1 to TRBJ2-1, with D perhaps given as TRBD1 or TRBD2 (5 bases each). The CDR3 contains 16 residues. Germline lookup yields CDR1 DFQATT and CDR2 SNEGSKA (reference sequence). V lost 0 bases and J lost 4, with 16 bases in between.

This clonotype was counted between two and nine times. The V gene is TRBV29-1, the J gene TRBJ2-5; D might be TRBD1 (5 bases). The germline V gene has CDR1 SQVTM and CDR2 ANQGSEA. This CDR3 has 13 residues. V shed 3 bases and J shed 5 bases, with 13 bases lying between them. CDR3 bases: TGCAGCGTTGAGACAGTACTTCGTGAGACCCAGTACTTC. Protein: CSVETVLRETQYF. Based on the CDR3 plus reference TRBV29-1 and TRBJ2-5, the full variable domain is SAVISQKPSRDICQRGTSLTIQCQVDSQVTMMFWYRQQPGQSLTLIATANQGSEATYESGFVIDKFPISRPNLTFSTLTVSNMSPEDSSIYLCSVETVLRETQYFGPGTRLLVL.

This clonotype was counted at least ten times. The CDR3, as DNA: TGTGCCAGCACCTTGGGGGGACTCTCCTACAATGAGCAGTTCTTC. Translated: CASTLGGLSYNEQFF. The chain carries TRBV12-3 or TRBV12-4 and TRBJ2-1, with a tentative D call TRBD2 (6 bases). Trimming left V 7 bases short and J 0 bases short, with 13 bases between. The CDR3 is 15 residues long.

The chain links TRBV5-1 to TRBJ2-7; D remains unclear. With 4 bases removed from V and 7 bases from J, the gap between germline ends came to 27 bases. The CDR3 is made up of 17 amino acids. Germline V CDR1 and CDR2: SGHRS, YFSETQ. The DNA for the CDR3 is TGCGCCAGCAGCCCTGGAGTAGGCGGTGGCCGTTTAGGGGAGCAGTACGTC. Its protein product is CASSPGVGGGRLGEQYV.

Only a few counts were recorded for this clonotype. The CDR3 sequence: CASSFSLRKGGNEQFF. CDR3 bases: TGTGCCAGCAGCTTTAGTCTCCGTAAGGGGGGGAATGAGCAGTTCTTC. The chain uses TRBV7-9 and TRBJ2-1; TRBD2 is a possible D gene (7 bases). The V gene lost 3 bases and the J gene lost 7 bases, with 19 bases spanning the gap. CDR1 and CDR2 (germline): SEHNR, FQNEAQ (reference sequence). The CDR3 contains 16 residues.

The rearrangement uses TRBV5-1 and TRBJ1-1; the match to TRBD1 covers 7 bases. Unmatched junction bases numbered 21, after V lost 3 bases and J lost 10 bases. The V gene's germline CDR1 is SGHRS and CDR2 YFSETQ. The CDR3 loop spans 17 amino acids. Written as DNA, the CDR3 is TGCGCCAGCAGCTCCCTTGGGCCCCGACAGGGCGGGAGTGGAGCTTTCTTT. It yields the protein CASSSLGPRQGGSGAFF.

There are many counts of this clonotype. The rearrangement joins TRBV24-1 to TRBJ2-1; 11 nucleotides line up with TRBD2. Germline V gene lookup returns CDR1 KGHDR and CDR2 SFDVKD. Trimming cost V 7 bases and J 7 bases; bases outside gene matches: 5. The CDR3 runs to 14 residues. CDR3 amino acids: CATRPSGRSNEQFF. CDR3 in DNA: TGTGCCACCAGGCCTAGCGGGAGGTCGAATGAGCAGTTCTTC.

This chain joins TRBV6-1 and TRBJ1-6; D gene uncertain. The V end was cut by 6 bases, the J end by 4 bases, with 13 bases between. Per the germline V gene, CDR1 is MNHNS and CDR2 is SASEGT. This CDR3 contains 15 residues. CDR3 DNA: TGTGCCAGCAGCCCGGGATTTAGGTATAATTCACCCCTCCACTTT. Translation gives CASSPGFRYNSPLHF.

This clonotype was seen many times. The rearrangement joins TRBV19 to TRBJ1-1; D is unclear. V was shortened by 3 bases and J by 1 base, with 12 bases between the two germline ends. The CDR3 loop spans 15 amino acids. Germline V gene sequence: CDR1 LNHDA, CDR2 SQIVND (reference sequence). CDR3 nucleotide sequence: TGTGCCAGTAGTATTCCCGGGGATTGGAACACTGAAGCTTTCTTT. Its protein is CASSIPGDWNTEAFF.

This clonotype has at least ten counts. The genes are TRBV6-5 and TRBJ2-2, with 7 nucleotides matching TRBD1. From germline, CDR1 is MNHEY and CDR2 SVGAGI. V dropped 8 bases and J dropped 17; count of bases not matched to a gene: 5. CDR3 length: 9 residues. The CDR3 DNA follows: TGTGCCAGCGAGGGGGCAGAATTTTTT. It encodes CASEGAEFF.